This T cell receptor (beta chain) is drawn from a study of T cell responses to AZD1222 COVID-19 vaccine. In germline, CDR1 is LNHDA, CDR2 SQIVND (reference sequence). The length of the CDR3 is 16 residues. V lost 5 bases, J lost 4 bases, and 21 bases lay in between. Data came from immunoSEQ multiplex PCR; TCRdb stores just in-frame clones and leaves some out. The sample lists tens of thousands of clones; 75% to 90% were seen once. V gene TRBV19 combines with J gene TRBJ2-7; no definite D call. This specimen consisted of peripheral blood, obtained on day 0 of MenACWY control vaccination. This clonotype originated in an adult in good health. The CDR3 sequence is CASSPRMSVVVYEQYF. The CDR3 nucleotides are TGTGCCAGTAGTCCTAGGATGTCGGTAGTGGTGTACGAGCAGTACTTC.